These 10 T cell receptor beta chains were sequenced from one sample in a study of T cells in Graves' hyperthyroidism and ophthalmopathy. Authors of the study amplified TCR beta CDR3 regions from RNA transcripts. Using the HTBI primer set, a first-round RT-PCR was run on the TCR CDR3. TCRdb recomputed calls from the multiplex PCR reads with MiXCR, one row per CDR3 protein. Among around 350,000 distinct CDR3 sequences listed, about 18% were seen once. The specimen sequenced was blood. The source of these receptors is a woman younger than 45 with Graves' hyperthyroidism that later progressed to Graves' ophthalmopathy.

The chain recombines TRBV18 with TRBJ1-6; no reliable D call. Germline CDR1 is KGHSH and CDR2 is LQKENI. V lost 2 bases and J lost 10, with 18 bases in between. The CDR3 runs to 16 residues. The CDR3 bases are TGTGCCAGCTCACCATACCCGCTTGATCTCCAATCACCCCTCCACTTT. It encodes CASSPYPLDLQSPLHF. Together with reference TRBV18 and TRBJ1-6, the CDR3 gives the full variable domain: NAGVMQNPRHLVRRRGQEARLRCSPMKGHSHVYWYRQLPEEGLKFMVYLQKENIIDESGMPKERFSAEFPKEGPSILRIQQVVRGDSAAYFCASSPYPLDLQSPLHFGNGTRLTVT.

This clonotype came up many times. The V gene is TRBV2, the J gene TRBJ2-6; no reliable D call. The V and J ends lost 5 bases and 0 bases respectively, with 8 bases between them. This CDR3 region has 15 residues. The germline V gene encodes CDR1 SNHLY and CDR2 FYNNEI. CDR3: CASSQVGSGANVLTF. The CDR3 DNA follows: TGTGCCAGCAGTCAAGTGGGCTCTGGGGCCAACGTCCTGACTTTC.

The V call is TRBV30, the J call TRBJ2-2, with 11 nucleotides matching TRBD2. Per germline, CDR1 GTSNPN and CDR2 SVGIG (reference sequence). V trimming: 3 bases; J trimming: 5 bases; junction bases outside the gene matches: 14. This CDR3 region has 18 residues. The CDR3 nucleotides read TGTGCCTGGAGAGGGGAGCTAGCGGGAGGAGGAAAGACCGGGGAGCTGTTTTTT. This encodes CAWRGELAGGGKTGELFF.

Points on this clonotype: A junction end diverges from the germline sequence, so it may reflect a read error. V gene TRBV6-1 combines with J gene TRBJ2-2; D uncertain. The CDR3 has 15 amino acids. Germline V CDR1 and CDR2: MNHNS, SASEGT. For the CDR3, the DNA is TGTGCCAACAGTGAGTTGAGGACGAACACCGGGGAGCTGTTTTTT. As protein: CANSELRTNTGELFF.

This clonotype showed up many times. V is TRBV6-1 and J is TRBJ1-5, with D maybe TRBD1 (6 bases). Germline CDR1 and CDR2: MNHNS and SASEGT. The CDR3 covers 14 residues. The V end lost 6 bases, the J end lost 4 bases, and 13 bases lay between the germline ends. The CDR3 here is CASSPGRGNQPQHF. In DNA, the CDR3 is TGTGCCAGCAGCCCCGGCAGGGGTAATCAGCCCCAGCATTTT.

This clonotype was detected ten times or more. V usage is TRBV24-1 and J usage is TRBJ2-3, with D tentatively TRBD2 (6 bases). V lost 6 bases, J lost 3 bases, and 12 bases lay in between. This CDR3 comprises 14 residues. CDR1 is KGHDR, CDR2 SFDVKD, per germline. The chain's CDR3 is CATSPWGETDTQYF. CDR3 nucleotide sequence: TGTGCCACCAGTCCGTGGGGGGAAACAGATACGCAGTATTTT.

The table lists this clonotype with many counts. The rearrangement uses TRBV4-1 and TRBJ1-2; no definite D call. V lost 1 base to trimming and J lost 8 bases, with 14 bases between them. The CDR3 has 14 amino acids. Germline assignment: CDR1 MGHRA and CDR2 YSYEKL. CDR3 protein: CASSQVLRSGGYTF. The CDR3 DNA sequence: TGCGCCAGCAGCCAAGTTTTACGGAGTGGCGGCTACACCTTC.

A note on this clonotype: A much larger clone lies one base from this, so it may be a read error. The gene calls are TRBV12-3 or TRBV12-4 and TRBJ2-7, with D tentatively TRBD1 (6 bases). CDR3 length equals 12 residues. CDR3 sequence (DNA): TGTGCCTGCTCCAGGGGTGCCTACGAGCGGTACTTC. Translating it yields CACSRGAYERYF.

The chain joins TRBV5-1 to TRBJ1-1; TRBD1 might be the D (5 bases). This CDR3 comprises 16 residues. Germline CDR1 is SGHRS and CDR2 is YFSETQ. With 3 bases removed from V and 1 base from J, the gap between germline ends came to 16 bases. The CDR3 sequence is CASSSSWGPSNTEAFF. The CDR3 nucleotides read TGCGCCAGCAGCTCGTCTTGGGGCCCGTCGAACACTGAAGCTTTCTTT.

This chain links TRBV25-1 with TRBJ1-3, with D tentatively TRBD1 (6 bases). The germline V and J ends were trimmed by 5 bases and 4 bases, with 12 bases remaining between them. Germline loops: CDR1 MGHDK, CDR2 SYGVNS. The CDR3 sequence is 14 residues long. The CDR3 DNA reads TGTGCCAGCAGTCGTCCCGGGACAGGAAACACCATATATTTT. Translated, it gives CASSRPGTGNTIYF.